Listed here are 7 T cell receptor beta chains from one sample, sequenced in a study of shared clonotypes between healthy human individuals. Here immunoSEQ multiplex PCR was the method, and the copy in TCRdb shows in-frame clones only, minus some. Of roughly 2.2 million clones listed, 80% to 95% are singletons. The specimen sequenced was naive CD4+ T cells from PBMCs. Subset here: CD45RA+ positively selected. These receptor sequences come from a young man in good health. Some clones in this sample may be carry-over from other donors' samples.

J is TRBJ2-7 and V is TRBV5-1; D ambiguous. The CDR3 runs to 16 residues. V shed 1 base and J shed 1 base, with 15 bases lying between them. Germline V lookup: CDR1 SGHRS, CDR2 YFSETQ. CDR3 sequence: CASSLLLGVRSYEQYF. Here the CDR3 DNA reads TGCGCCAGCAGCTTGCTGCTCGGAGTTCGGTCCTACGAGCAGTACTTC.

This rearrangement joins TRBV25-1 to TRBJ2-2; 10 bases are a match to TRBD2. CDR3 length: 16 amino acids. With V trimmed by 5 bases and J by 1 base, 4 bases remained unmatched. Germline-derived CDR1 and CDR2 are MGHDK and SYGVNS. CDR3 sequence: CASSRRTSGNTGELFF. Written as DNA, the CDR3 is TGTGCCAGCAGTAGACGGACTAGCGGGAACACCGGGGAGCTGTTTTTT.

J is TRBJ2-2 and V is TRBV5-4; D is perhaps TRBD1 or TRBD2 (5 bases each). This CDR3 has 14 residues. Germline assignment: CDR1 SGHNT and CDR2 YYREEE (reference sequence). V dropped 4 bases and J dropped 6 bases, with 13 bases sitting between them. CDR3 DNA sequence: TGTGCCAGCAGCCCGCTGGGGGTGCCCGGGGAGCTGTTTTTT. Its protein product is CASSPLGVPGELFF.

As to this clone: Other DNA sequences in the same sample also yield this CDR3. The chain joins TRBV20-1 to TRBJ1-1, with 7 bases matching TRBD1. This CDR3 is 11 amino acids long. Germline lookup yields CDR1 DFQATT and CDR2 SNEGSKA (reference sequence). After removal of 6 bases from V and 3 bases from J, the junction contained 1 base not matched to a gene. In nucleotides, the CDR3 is TGCAGTGCCCAGGGGGACACTGAAGCTTTCTTT. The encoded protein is CSAQGDTEAFF.

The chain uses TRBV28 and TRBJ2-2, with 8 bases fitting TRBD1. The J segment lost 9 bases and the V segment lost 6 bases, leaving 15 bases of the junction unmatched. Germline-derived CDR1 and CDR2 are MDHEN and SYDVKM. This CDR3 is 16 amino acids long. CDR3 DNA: TGTGCCAGCAGCCTACGAGGGACAGGTGCCCACCGGGAGCTGTTTTTT. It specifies CASSLRGTGAHRELFF. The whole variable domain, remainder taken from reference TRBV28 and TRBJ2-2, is DVKVTQSSRYLVKRTGEKVFLECVQDMDHENMFWYRQDPGLGLRLIYFSYDVKMKEKGDIPEGYSVSREKKERFSLILESASTNQTSMYLCASSLRGTGAHRELFFGEGSRLTVL.

In DNA, the CDR3 is TGTGCCAGCAGCGAACCGGTAGCGGGGCCTTCCACCGGGGAGCTGTTTTTT. Encoded protein: CASSEPVAGPSTGELFF. The chain employs TRBV7-9 and TRBJ2-2, with 8 nucleotides matching TRBD2. This CDR3 is built from 17 residues. Germline loops: CDR1 SEHNR, CDR2 FQNEAQ (reference sequence). The J segment lost 4 bases and the V segment lost 5 bases, leaving 12 bases of the junction unmatched.

CDR3 protein: CASSLFLGLAQLSYEQYF. The CDR3 DNA reads TGTGCCAGCAGTTTATTCTTGGGGCTAGCGCAACTTTCCTACGAGCAGTACTTC. The chain uses TRBV28 and TRBJ2-7, with D possibly TRBD2 on 6 matching bases. V shed 1 base and J shed 1 base, with 20 bases lying between them. Germline CDR1 reads MDHEN; CDR2 reads SYDVKM. The CDR3 covers 18 residues.